This T cell receptor beta chain stems from a study of CXCR3-negative and CXCR3-positive naive CD8 T cells. General observations from the study: Higher TRB CDR3 hydrophobicity marked CXCR3-positive naive cells relative to CXCR3-negative naive cells. Cryopreserved cells partially lost CXCR3 expression, and fresh PBMCs were used in most assays.

Germline values: CDR1 SQVTM, CDR2 ANQGSEA. CDR3 length equals 15 residues. With UMI labels, 5' RACE was used to prepare the TRB cDNA libraries. TCRdb derives one entry per CDR3 protein from the 5' RACE reads, leaving out DNA. Its clone listing holds 84,000 or so distinct CDR3 sequences. Points on this clonotype: The target antigen is unknown.

Triplicate sorts of under 350,000 cells per CD8+ subset. Naivety in CD8+ T cells corresponded to a CD45RO-CCR7+CD27+CD95- phenotype. This sequence originates from a human donor in good health. Some clones in this sample may be carry-over from other donors' samples. The source material was naive CXCR3+ CD8+ T cells from blood. The subset is: CD45RO-CCR7+CD27+CD95- naive CD8+ T cells expressing CXCR3 (TNR3+). The chain uses TRBV29-1 and TRBJ2-2; the TCRdb D gene call, TRBD2, has no DNA to confirm it. The CDR3 here is CSVAGQREGTGELFF.